This T cell receptor (beta chain) was observed in a study of OX40 agonist ivuxolimab in advanced cancers. Study background: Cohort: 80% to 90% men, mean age around 55, aged about 23 to 80. One hepatocellular carcinoma and a couple of cutaneous melanoma patients partially responded. General observations from the study: The study found that CD8+ T cells averaged more expanded clones than CD4+.

Turning to this clone: Its cognate antigen is unknown.

The germline CDR1 and CDR2 sequences are LNHDA and SQIVND (reference sequence). The CDR3 is 13 residues long. Trimming stripped 4 bases from V and 2 bases from J, with 9 bases between. TCRdb keeps only in-frame clones here, not all; method: immunoSEQ multiplex PCR. The data contain roughly 75,000 clones, less than 90% of them singletons. The material sequenced was CD4+ or CD8+ T cells sorted from blood, taken in a trial of the OX40 agonist ivuxolimab. This clonotype originated in an adult with an advanced solid tumor such as melanoma, head and neck, liver or kidney cancer. V is TRBV19 and J is TRBJ2-7; D might be TRBD1 or TRBD2, each matching 5 bases. This CDR3 reads CASSTVGAYEQYF. The CDR3 bases are TGTGCCAGTAGTACCGTGGGGGCCTACGAGCAGTACTTC.